These 32 T cell receptor beta chains came from one sample sequenced in a study of blood T cell repertoires in COVID-19 (dated by TCRdb to 2020 to 2022). Library construction relied on the immunoSEQ multiplex PCR assay. The clones in this table, taken by TCRdb from immuneACCESS, are in-frame only. Not every clone is retained; where verified, under half of the shortfall comes from an unresolved V gene, and the cause of the rest is unknown. A total of 230,000 or so clones appear in this sample, around 83% of them only once. The ten biggest clones cover 5% to 8% of the sample. Source material: PBMCs or T cells enriched from blood (not recorded which). The receptor source for this set is a woman aged 50 to 65 who had been exposed to COVID-19.

The chain uses TRBV6-5 and TRBJ2-3, with 7 bases aligning to TRBD1. Germline-derived CDR1 and CDR2 are MNHEY and SVGAGI. The CDR3 sequence is 14 residues long. V lost 5 bases, J lost 4 bases, and 6 bases stayed unmatched. The CDR3 region is CASSPDRASDTQYF. The CDR3 nucleotides read TGTGCCAGCAGTCCCGACAGGGCGTCAGATACGCAGTATTTT.

The rearrangement joins TRBV11-2 to TRBJ1-5; D is ambiguous. Germline CDR1 is SGHAT and CDR2 is FQNNGV. V was shortened by 5 bases and J by 3 bases, with 8 bases between the two germline ends. The CDR3 is made up of 13 amino acids. The CDR3 nucleotides read TGTGCCAGCAGCCTCTCCCCCAATCAGCCCCAGCATTTT. Translating it yields CASSLSPNQPQHF. Full variable domain (outside the CDR3, taken from reference TRBV11-2 and TRBJ1-5): EAGVAQSPRYKIIEKRQSVAFWCNPISGHATLYWYQQILGQGPKLLIQFQNNGVVDDSQLPKDRFSAERLKGVDSTLKIQPAKLEDSAVYLCASSLSPNQPQHFGDGTRLSIL.

The rearrangement links TRBV6-5 to TRBJ1-2, with D perhaps TRBD1 (5 bases). The germline gives CDR1 MNHEY, CDR2 SVGAGI. The CDR3 totals 16 residues. Trimming took off 4 bases at V and 0 bases at J, with 15 bases between the two ends. The DNA for the CDR3 is TGTGCCAGCAGTTTCCCTGTGACAGCTGCTAACTATGGCTACACCTTC. Translating it yields CASSFPVTAANYGYTF.

The chain combines TRBV7-3 with TRBJ2-6, with 7 bases identical to TRBD1. The CDR3 spans 16 residues. CDR1 is SGHTA, CDR2 FQGTGA, per germline. Unmatched junction bases numbered 7, after V lost 4 bases and J lost 4 bases. The CDR3 spells CASSSDRAAGANVLTF. The DNA for the CDR3 is TGTGCCAGCAGCTCCGACAGGGCGGCGGGGGCCAACGTCCTGACTTTC.

As DNA, the CDR3 is TGTGCCAGCAGCTTAGATCGTTCACCCCGGTGGGAGACCCAGTACTTC. Translating it yields CASSLDRSPRWETQYF. This chain connects TRBV11-2 to TRBJ2-5; D ambiguous. V was shortened by 0 bases and J by 5 bases, with 16 bases between the two germline ends. The germline V gene has CDR1 SGHAT and CDR2 FQNNGV. This CDR3 region has 16 residues.

V and J are TRBV6-5 and TRBJ2-7, with 8 bases fitting TRBD1. Germline V gene data show CDR1 as MNHEY and CDR2 as SVGAGI. Trimming removed 6 bases from V and 3 bases from J; junction bases left unmatched: 4. This CDR3 contains 13 residues. CDR3 amino acids: CASRLGQGYEQYF. As DNA, the CDR3 is TGTGCCAGCAGGCTTGGACAGGGCTACGAGCAGTACTTC.

The chain has TRBV18 and TRBJ2-1, with D possibly TRBD2 on 6 matching bases. V lost 2 bases and J lost 5, with 10 bases in between. The CDR3 spans 14 residues. Germline CDR1 is KGHSH and CDR2 is LQKENI. This CDR3 reads CASSPRAGNNEQFF. CDR3 coding DNA: TGTGCCAGCTCACCAAGGGCGGGAAACAATGAGCAGTTCTTC.

The V gene is TRBV4-2, the J gene TRBJ1-1; D possibly corresponds to TRBD1 (5 bases). The ends were cut back, 0 bases at V and 3 bases at J, with 20 bases in the middle. Germline V gene data show CDR1 as LGHNA and CDR2 as YNFKEQ. The CDR3 extends over 18 amino acids. CDR3 bases: TGTGCCAGCAGCCAAGATTCCGGGGGTCGCCGCTGGGACACTGAAGCTTTCTTT. Translating it yields CASSQDSGGRRWDTEAFF.

This clone appeared a single time. The chain has TRBV25-1 and TRBJ1-1; 10 nucleotides align to TRBD1. This CDR3 region has 15 residues. The germline gives CDR1 MGHDK, CDR2 SYGVNS. Unmatched junction bases numbered 2, after V lost 4 bases and J lost 0 bases. CDR3 DNA sequence: TGTGCCAGCAGTGCCGGACAGGGGGTGAACACTGAAGCTTTCTTT. It is translated as CASSAGQGVNTEAFF.

V and J are TRBV25-1 and TRBJ2-2, with 8 nucleotides matching TRBD2. The J segment lost 5 bases and the V segment lost 6 bases, leaving 5 bases of the junction unmatched. Germline lookup yields CDR1 MGHDK and CDR2 SYGVNS. This CDR3 is built from 14 residues. DNA of the CDR3: TGTGCCAGCAGACTGGCGGGGGGTACCGGGGAGCTGTTTTTT. Translated: CASRLAGGTGELFF.

The gene calls are TRBV18 and TRBJ2-1, with 9 positions matching TRBD1. CDR1 is KGHSH and CDR2 is LQKENI in the germline V gene. This CDR3 comprises 14 residues. The V gene end was trimmed by 4 bases and the J gene end by 7 bases; junction bases not matched to a gene: 5. The CDR3 DNA reads as TGTGCCAGCTCACTCCTGGACAGGGGAAATGAGCAGTTCTTC. It specifies CASSLLDRGNEQFF.

The chain links TRBV2 to TRBJ2-2, with 12 bases matching TRBD2. This CDR3 is built from 15 residues. The J segment lost 5 bases and the V segment lost 4 bases, leaving 2 bases of the junction unmatched. CDR1 is SNHLY, CDR2 FYNNEI, per germline. As DNA, the CDR3 is TGTGCCAGCAGTGTACTAGCGGGGGGTACCGGGGAGCTGTTTTTT. It codes for CASSVLAGGTGELFF.

J is TRBJ1-2 and V is TRBV30; tentative D call: TRBD1 (5 bases). The CDR3 consists of 16 residues. V was trimmed by 0 bases and J by 4 bases, leaving 18 bases between them. In germline, CDR1 is GTSNPN, CDR2 SVGIG (reference sequence). The CDR3 region has the DNA TGTGCCTGGAGTGTACCTTCGGGGATGGGGGGCTATGGCTACACCTTC. It codes for CAWSVPSGMGGYGYTF.

V gene TRBV6-1 combines with J gene TRBJ2-7; D unclear. Trimming stripped 2 bases from V and 3 bases from J, with 5 bases between. The germline V gene encodes CDR1 MNHNS and CDR2 SASEGT. The CDR3 length is 12 residues. The CDR3 protein is CASSEYGYEQYF. The CDR3 DNA reads TGTGCCAGCAGTGAATACGGCTACGAGCAGTACTTC.

This sequence joins TRBV25-1 and TRBJ2-5; D perhaps matches TRBD2 (5 bases). Germline CDR1 is MGHDK and CDR2 is SYGVNS. This CDR3 contains 15 residues. V dropped 4 bases and J dropped 3 bases, with 15 bases sitting between them. The CDR3, as DNA: TGTGCCAGCAGTGCTCTGGAGGACGGTAAAGAGACCCAGTACTTC. It specifies CASSALEDGKETQYF.

The CDR3 sequence: CASSEPIHAGYTF. CDR3 sequence (DNA): TGTGCCAGCAGTGAACCCATCCATGCGGGCTACACCTTC. This chain links TRBV25-1 with TRBJ1-2; D gene uncertain. The CDR3 runs to 13 residues. V was cut by 2 bases and J by 8 bases, with 12 bases left in between. Looked up from germline, CDR1 is MGHDK and CDR2 is SYGVNS.

The rearrangement joins TRBV10-1 to TRBJ1-1; the match to TRBD1 covers 9 bases. CDR3 length equals 15 residues. J gave up 10 bases and V 3 bases, and 12 bases lay outside the gene matches. The germline gives CDR1 WNHNN, CDR2 SYGVQD (reference sequence). This CDR3 reads CASSDPEGQGSVAFF. DNA for the CDR3: TGCGCCAGCAGTGACCCGGAGGGACAGGGAAGTGTAGCTTTCTTT.

The V gene is TRBV29-1, the J gene TRBJ1-6; TRBD1 matches 7 bases. The CDR3 length is 13 residues. The V gene's germline CDR1 is SQVTM and CDR2 ANQGSEA. The ends lost 4 bases at V and 10 bases at J; junction bases unmatched: 7. CDR3 loop: CSVATGYGSPLHF. In DNA, the CDR3 is TGCAGCGTTGCGACAGGGTATGGATCACCCCTCCACTTT.

V is TRBV12-3 or TRBV12-4 and J is TRBJ1-2; perhaps TRBD1 as D (6 bases). V gave up 5 bases and J gave up 4 bases, with 11 bases separating them. This CDR3 region has 13 residues. This chain's CDR3 is CASSPDSAYGYTF. Written as DNA, the CDR3 is TGTGCCAGCAGTCCGGACAGTGCCTATGGCTACACCTTC.

The chain carries TRBV4-1 and TRBJ2-7, with a weak D call TRBD2 (7 bases). The V gene's germline CDR1 is MGHRA and CDR2 YSYEKL. V lost 4 bases and J lost 7, with 23 bases in between. This CDR3 is built from 16 residues. The CDR3 spells CASSPLPGGGGREQYF. The CDR3 coding sequence is TGCGCCAGCAGCCCCCTGCCCGGGGGAGGGGGAAGGGAGCAGTACTTC.

This chain links TRBV30 with TRBJ1-2; 8 nucleotides line up with TRBD1. V lost 2 bases and J lost 6; bases outside the gene matches: 17. This CDR3 is 17 amino acids long. The V gene's germline CDR1 is GTSNPN and CDR2 SVGIG (reference sequence). The CDR3 DNA reads TGTGCCTGGAGTCCCCTCGGGACAGGCCTCCTAAGGGATGGCTACACCTTC. Protein: CAWSPLGTGLLRDGYTF.

The chain carries TRBV7-9 and TRBJ1-3; TRBD1 might be the D (6 bases). CDR3 length: 14 amino acids. CDR1 SEHNR and CDR2 FQNEAQ come from the germline V gene (reference sequence). The ends were cut back, 5 bases at V and 9 bases at J, with 17 bases in the middle. The chain's CDR3 is CASSLLTGYGTIYF. CDR3 coding DNA: TGTGCCAGCAGCCTTCTTACAGGGTACGGCACCATATATTTT. The whole variable domain, filled in from reference TRBV7-9 and TRBJ1-3, reads DTGVSQNPRHKITKRGQNVTFRCDPISEHNRLYWYRQTLGQGPEFLTYFQNEAQLEKSRLLSDRFSAERPKGSFSTLEIQRTEQGDSAMYLCASSLLTGYGTIYFGEGSWLTVV.

The chain uses TRBV5-6 and TRBJ1-1, with 9 bases fitting TRBD1. The CDR3 is 17 amino acids. The J segment lost 5 bases and the V segment lost 0 bases, leaving 11 bases of the junction unmatched. In germline, CDR1 is SGHDT, CDR2 YYEEEE. The DNA for the CDR3 is TGTGCCAGCAGCTTGGCCGGGACAGGGTTTGTAGGGACTGAAGCTTTCTTT. Residues: CASSLAGTGFVGTEAFF.

The rearrangement uses TRBV3-1 (or the pseudogene TRBV3-2) and TRBJ2-2; TRBD2 matches 9 bases. CDR3 length equals 16 residues. Losses at the gene ends were 3 bases for V and 3 bases for J; bases not matched to a gene: 5. The germline V gene has CDR1 LGHDT and CDR2 YNNKEL (reference sequence). The CDR3 DNA sequence: TGTGCCAGCAGCCAGCTAGCGGGGCTACACACCGGGGAGCTGTTTTTT. Translated: CASSQLAGLHTGELFF.

V usage is TRBV7-2 and J usage is TRBJ2-3; maybe TRBD2 (6 bases). Germline V gene lookup returns CDR1 SGHTA and CDR2 FQGNSA. CDR3 length equals 14 residues. The V and J ends lost 1 base and 5 bases respectively, with 10 bases between them. The CDR3: CASSLVLGGDTQYF. CDR3 coding DNA: TGTGCCAGCAGCTTAGTTCTCGGGGGAGATACGCAGTATTTT. The full variable domain, completed using reference TRBV7-2 and TRBJ2-3, is GAGVSQSPSNKVTEKGKDVELRCDPISGHTALYWYRQSLGQGLEFLIYFQGNSAPDKSGLPSDRFSAERTGGSVSTLTIQRTQQEDSAVYLCASSLVLGGDTQYFGPGTRLTVL.

The rearrangement joins TRBV30 to TRBJ2-3, with a tentative D call TRBD1 (5 bases). The V and J ends lost 5 bases and 3 bases respectively, with 15 bases between them. The CDR3 extends over 14 amino acids. Germline CDR1 GTSNPN, CDR2 SVGIG (reference sequence). The CDR3 spells CAWDAAPGTDTQYF. As DNA, the CDR3 is TGTGCCTGGGACGCCGCGCCAGGGACAGATACGCAGTATTTT.

This clone was counted only a few times. The chain carries TRBV12-3 or TRBV12-4 and TRBJ1-1; no firm D call. V was pared by 7 bases and J by 1 base, with 10 bases between. The CDR3 runs to 13 residues. As DNA, the CDR3 is TGTGCCAGCAAAGGGAGCGGGAACACTGAAGCTTTCTTT. Amino acids: CASKGSGNTEAFF.

The chain employs TRBV7-6 and TRBJ1-1; 9 nucleotides align to TRBD1. This CDR3 has 15 residues. J gave up 4 bases and V 3 bases, and 6 bases lay outside the gene matches. Germline assignment: CDR1 SGHVS and CDR2 FNYEAQ. The CDR3 spells CASSFYPGQGTEAFF. DNA of the CDR3: TGTGCCAGCAGCTTTTACCCGGGACAGGGCACTGAAGCTTTCTTT.

This chain uses TRBV24-1 with TRBJ1-6; D unclear. Trimming took 9 bases from V and 6 from J, leaving 11 bases between them. In germline, CDR1 is KGHDR, CDR2 SFDVKD. The CDR3 contains 13 residues. In DNA form, the CDR3 reads TGTGCCACCTCCAGGTCCCCTAATTCACCCCTCCACTTT. Translated, it gives CATSRSPNSPLHF.

This clone has at least ten counts. The chain uses TRBV20-1 and TRBJ1-2, with D unclear. Trimming pared 6 bases from V and 8 bases from J, leaving 10 bases between. The CDR3 is 10 residues long. Germline assignment: CDR1 DFQATT and CDR2 SNEGSKA (reference sequence). CDR3 sequence: CSARRVGYTF. The DNA of the CDR3 is TGCAGTGCCAGGAGGGTCGGCTACACCTTC.

This clone was detected ten times or more. Here the CDR3 DNA reads TGTGCCACCAGTGACCCTTCTGGACAGGGGCGAGATACGCAGTATTTT. It codes for CATSDPSGQGRDTQYF. This chain uses TRBV24-1 with TRBJ2-3; 9 bases are a match to TRBD1. The CDR3 contains 16 residues. From germline, CDR1 is KGHDR and CDR2 SFDVKD. The V gene end was trimmed by 4 bases and the J gene end by 5 bases; junction bases not matched to a gene: 9.

This clone was seen just once. V is TRBV28 and J is TRBJ1-4; a weak D match, TRBD1 (5 bases). The germline gives CDR1 MDHEN, CDR2 SYDVKM. CDR3 size: 15 residues. V was cut by 5 bases and J by 8 bases, with 18 bases left in between. In DNA, the CDR3 is TGTGCCAGCAGTCTCGGGGGATGGGTAAGAGAAAAACTGTTTTTT. This gives the protein CASSLGGWVREKLFF. The full variable domain, completed using reference TRBV28 and TRBJ1-4, is DVKVTQSSRYLVKRTGEKVFLECVQDMDHENMFWYRQDPGLGLRLIYFSYDVKMKEKGDIPEGYSVSREKKERFSLILESASTNQTSMYLCASSLGGWVREKLFFGSGTQLSVL.